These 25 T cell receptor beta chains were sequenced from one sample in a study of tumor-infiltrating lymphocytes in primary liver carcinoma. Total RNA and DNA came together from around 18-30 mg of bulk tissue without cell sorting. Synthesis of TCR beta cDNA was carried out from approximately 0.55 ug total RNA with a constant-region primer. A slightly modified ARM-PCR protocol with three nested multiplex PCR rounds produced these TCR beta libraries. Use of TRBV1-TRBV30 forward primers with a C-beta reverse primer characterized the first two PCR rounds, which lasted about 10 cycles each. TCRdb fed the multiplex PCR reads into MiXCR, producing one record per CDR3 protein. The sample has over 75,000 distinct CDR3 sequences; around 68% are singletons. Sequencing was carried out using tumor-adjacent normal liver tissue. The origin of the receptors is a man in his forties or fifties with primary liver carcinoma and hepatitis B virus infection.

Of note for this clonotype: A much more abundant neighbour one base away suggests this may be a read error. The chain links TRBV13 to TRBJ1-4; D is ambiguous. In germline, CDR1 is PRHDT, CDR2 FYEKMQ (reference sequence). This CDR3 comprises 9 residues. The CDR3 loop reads CTSSFELFF. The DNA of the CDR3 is TGTACCAGCAGCTTTGAACTGTTTTTT.

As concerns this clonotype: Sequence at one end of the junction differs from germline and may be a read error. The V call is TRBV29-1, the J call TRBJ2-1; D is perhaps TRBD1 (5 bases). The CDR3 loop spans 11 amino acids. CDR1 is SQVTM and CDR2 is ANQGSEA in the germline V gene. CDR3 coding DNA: TGCAGTGTTGAAGGGGCGAAGATATGGCTCTTC. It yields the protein CSVEGAKIWLF.

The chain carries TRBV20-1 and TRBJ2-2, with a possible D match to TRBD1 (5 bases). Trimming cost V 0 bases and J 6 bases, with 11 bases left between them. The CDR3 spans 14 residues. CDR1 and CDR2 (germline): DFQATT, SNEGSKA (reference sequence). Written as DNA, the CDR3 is TGCAGTGCTAGAGAGATGACAGCCGCCGGGGAGCTGTTTTTT. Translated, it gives CSAREMTAAGELFF.

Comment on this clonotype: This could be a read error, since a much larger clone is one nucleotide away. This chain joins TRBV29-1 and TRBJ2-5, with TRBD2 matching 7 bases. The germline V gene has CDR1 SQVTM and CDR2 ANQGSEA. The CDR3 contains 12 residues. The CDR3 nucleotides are TGCGCCGCTGGGGGGGATCAAGAGACCCATTACTTC. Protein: CAAGGDQETHYF.

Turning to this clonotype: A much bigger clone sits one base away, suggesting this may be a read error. In DNA form, the CDR3 reads TGTGCCAGCATCCGCCTTCCCGGAGGAACGCAGTATTTT. This translates into CASIRLPGGTQYF. V and J are TRBV6-5 and TRBJ2-3; perhaps TRBD2 as D (5 bases). With 7 bases removed from V and 9 bases from J, the gap between germline ends came to 17 bases. The length of the CDR3 is 13 residues. From germline, CDR1 is MNHEY and CDR2 SVGAGI.

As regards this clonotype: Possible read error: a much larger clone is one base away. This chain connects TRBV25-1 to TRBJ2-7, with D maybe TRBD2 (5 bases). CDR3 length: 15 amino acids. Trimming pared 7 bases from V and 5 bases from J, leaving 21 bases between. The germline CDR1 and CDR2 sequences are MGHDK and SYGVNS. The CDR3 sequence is CASTDARGRRNEQYF. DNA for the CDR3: TGTGCCAGCACTGACGCCCGTGGAAGGAGGAACGAGCAGTACTTC.

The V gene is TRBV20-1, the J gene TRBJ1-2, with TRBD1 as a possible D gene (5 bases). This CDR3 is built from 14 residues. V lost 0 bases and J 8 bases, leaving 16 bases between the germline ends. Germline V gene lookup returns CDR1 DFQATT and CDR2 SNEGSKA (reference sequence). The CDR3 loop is CSARDPSREGGYTF. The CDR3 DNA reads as TGCAGTGCTAGAGATCCTTCCAGGGAGGGAGGCTACACCTTC.

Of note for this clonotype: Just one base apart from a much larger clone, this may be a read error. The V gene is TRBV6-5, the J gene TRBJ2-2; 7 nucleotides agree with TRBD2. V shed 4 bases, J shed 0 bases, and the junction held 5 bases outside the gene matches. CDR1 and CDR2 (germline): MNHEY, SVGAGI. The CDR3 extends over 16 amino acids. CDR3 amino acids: CASSFLAESNTGELFF. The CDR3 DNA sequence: TGTGCCAGCAGTTTTCTAGCGGAGTCGAACACCGGGGAGCTGTTTTTT.

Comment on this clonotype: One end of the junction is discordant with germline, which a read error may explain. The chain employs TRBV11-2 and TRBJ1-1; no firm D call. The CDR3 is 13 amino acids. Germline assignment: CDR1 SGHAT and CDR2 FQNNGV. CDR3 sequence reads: CAISLSSNTEVFF. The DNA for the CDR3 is TGTGCCATCAGCTTAAGTTCGAACACTGAAGTTTTCTTT.

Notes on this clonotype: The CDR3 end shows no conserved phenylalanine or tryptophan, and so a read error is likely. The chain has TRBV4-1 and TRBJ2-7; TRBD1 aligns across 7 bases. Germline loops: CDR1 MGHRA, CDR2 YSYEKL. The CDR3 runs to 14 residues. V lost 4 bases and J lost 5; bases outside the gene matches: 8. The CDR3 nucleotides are TGCGCCAGCAGCCTCTACCGACAGGGCCACGAGCAGTACTTA. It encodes CASSLYRQGHEQYL.

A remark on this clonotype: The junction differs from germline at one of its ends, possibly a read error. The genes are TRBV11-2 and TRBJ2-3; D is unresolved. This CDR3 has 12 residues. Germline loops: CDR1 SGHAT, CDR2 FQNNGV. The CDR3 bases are TGTGCAAGCAGCTTAGGATGTGATACGCAGTATTTT. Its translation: CASSLGCDTQYF.

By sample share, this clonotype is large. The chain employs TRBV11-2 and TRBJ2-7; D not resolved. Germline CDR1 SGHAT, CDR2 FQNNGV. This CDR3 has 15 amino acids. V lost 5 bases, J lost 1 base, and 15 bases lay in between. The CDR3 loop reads CASSLSVGISYEQYF. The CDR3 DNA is TGTGCCAGCAGCCTATCTGTGGGAATATCCTACGAGCAGTACTTC.

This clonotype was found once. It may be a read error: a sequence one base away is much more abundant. CDR3 DNA sequence: TGTGCCAGCAGTCCCCCTACCGGGACAGGCTCCTTCAATGAGCAGTTCTTC. Protein: CASSPPTGTGSFNEQFF. The V call is TRBV12-3 or TRBV12-4, the J call TRBJ2-1; 8 nucleotides agree with TRBD1. The CDR3 runs to 17 residues.

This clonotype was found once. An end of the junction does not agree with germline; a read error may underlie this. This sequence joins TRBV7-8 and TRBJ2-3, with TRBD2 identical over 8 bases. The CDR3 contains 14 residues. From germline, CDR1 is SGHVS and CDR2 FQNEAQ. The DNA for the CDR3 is TGTGCCAGCAGTTTAGCAGCGGGAGCCCCCACCCAGTATTTT. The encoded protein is CASSLAAGAPTQYF.

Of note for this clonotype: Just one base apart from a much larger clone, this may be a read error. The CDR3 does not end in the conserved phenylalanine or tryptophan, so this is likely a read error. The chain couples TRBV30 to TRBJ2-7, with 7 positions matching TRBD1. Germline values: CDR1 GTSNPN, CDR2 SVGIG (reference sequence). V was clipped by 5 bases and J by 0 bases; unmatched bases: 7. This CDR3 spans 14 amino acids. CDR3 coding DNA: TGTGCCTGGTCCCTCGACAGGGTCTCCTACGAGCAGTACTTA. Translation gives CAWSLDRVSYEQYL.

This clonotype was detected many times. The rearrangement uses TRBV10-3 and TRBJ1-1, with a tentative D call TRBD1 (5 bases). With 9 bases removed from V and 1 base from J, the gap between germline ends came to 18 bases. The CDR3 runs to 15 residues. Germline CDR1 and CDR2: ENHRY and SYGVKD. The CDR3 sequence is CAIVEPGRQNTEAFF. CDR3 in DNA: TGTGCCATTGTTGAACCGGGACGGCAGAACACTGAAGCTTTCTTT.

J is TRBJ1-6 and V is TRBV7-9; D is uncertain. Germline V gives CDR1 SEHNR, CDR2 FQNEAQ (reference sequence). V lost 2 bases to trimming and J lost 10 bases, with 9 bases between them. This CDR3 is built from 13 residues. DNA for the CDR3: TGTGCCAGCAGCTTACCCGGGGAGTCACCCCTCCACTTT. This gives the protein CASSLPGESPLHF.

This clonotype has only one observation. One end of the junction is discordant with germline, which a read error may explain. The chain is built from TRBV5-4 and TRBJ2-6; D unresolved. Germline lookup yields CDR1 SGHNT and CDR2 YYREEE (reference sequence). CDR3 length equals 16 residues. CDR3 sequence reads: CAISLAVGSVANVLTF. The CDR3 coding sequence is TGTGCCATCAGCTTGGCAGTGGGCTCTGTGGCCAACGTCCTGACTTTC.

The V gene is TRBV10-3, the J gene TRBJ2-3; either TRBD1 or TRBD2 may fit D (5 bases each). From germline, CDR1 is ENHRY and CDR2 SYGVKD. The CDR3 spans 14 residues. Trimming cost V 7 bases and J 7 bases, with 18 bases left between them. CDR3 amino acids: CAIKKGLASNTQYF. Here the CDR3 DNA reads TGTGCCATCAAAAAGGGGCTAGCTTCAAATACGCAGTATTTT.

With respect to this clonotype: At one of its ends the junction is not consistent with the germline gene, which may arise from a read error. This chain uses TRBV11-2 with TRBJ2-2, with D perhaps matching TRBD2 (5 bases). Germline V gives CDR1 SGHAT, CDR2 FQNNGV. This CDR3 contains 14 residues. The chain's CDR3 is CASSLPRNTGELLF. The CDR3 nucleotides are TGTGCCAGTAGCTTACCCCGGAACACCGGGGAGCTGTTATTT.

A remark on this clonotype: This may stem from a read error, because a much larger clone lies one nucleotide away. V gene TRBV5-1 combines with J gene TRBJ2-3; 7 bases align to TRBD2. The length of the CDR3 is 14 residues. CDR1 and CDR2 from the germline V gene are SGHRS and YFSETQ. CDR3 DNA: TGCGCCAGCAGCTTGGCGGTGGGGCGGGAGACGCATTATTTT. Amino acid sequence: CASSLAVGRETHYF.

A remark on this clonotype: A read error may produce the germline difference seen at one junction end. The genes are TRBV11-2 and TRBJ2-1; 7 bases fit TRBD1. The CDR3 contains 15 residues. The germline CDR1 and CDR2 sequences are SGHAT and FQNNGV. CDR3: CASSFHRGDYNEQSF. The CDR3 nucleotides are TGTGCCAGCAGCTTCCACAGGGGTGACTACAATGAGCAGTCCTTC.

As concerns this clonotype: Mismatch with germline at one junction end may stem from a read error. CDR3 in DNA: TGTGCCAGTAGCTTAGTCGGGGAGATTGAAGCTTTCTTT. This sequence encodes CASSLVGEIEAFF. The chain combines TRBV11-2 with TRBJ1-1; D remains unclear. The CDR3 extends over 13 amino acids. Germline V gives CDR1 SGHAT, CDR2 FQNNGV.

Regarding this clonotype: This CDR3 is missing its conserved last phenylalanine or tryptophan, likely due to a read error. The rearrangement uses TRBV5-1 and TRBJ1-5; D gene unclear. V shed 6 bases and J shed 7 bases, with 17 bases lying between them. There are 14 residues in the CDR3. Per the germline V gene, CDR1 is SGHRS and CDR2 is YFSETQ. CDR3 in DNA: TGCGCCAGCAACTCAGGACTCCTCGGGCAGCCCCAGCATCTT. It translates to CASNSGLLGQPQHL.

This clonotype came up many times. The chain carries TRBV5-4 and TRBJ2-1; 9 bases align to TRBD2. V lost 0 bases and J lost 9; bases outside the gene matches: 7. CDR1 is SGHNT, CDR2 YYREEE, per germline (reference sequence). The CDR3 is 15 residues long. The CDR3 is CASSLGREGQGEQFF. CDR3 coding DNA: TGTGCCAGCAGCTTGGGGCGGGAGGGCCAAGGTGAGCAGTTCTTC.